The sequence of this T cell receptor (beta chain) was determined in a study of control samples from healthy donors and cancer patients. Using immunoSEQ multiplex PCR, the repertoire was profiled, and TCRdb retains in-frame clones only, with some absent. The repertoire holds fewer than 150,000 clones, with around 90% as singletons. V lost 7 bases, J lost 7 bases, and 16 bases lay in between. The CDR3 loop spans 12 amino acids. Looked up from germline, CDR1 is SQVTM and CDR2 is ANQGSEA. This clone was detected once. V gene TRBV29-1 combines with J gene TRBJ1-2; no reliable D call. This TCR was recovered from a man between 18 and 35 years old in good health. The sample was blood. CDR3 nucleotides: TGCAGCGCCCAGCCCCCTTGGGGTGGCTACACCTTC. Translation: CSAQPPWGGYTF.